The clone carrying this T cell receptor (beta chain) was seen repeatedly, ten times or more. The antigen is unknown. Germline lookup yields CDR1 SGHDT and CDR2 YYEEEE. The CDR3 runs 14 residues. V lost 0 bases and J lost 7, with 13 bases in between. The data originate from a study of T cells after yellow fever vaccination. Study-level information: Libraries from low-cell-number fractions were prepared with the SMART-Seq v4 Ultra Low Input RNA kit.

The 5'RACE template-switching step produced TCR cDNA and added a universal primer site and UMIs. TCRdb reanalysed the 5' RACE reads using MiXCR and keeps one entry per CDR3 protein. The sample lists about 340,000 distinct CDR3 sequences, about 4% occurring once. Study results and limitations: The booster response re-showed most primary clones: 96% CD4, around 87% CD8.

The sequenced sample was PBMCs, obtained 5 days after the yellow fever booster vaccination. This receptor was identified in a man aged 18 to 30 who received the YFV17D yellow fever vaccine. The J gene is TRBJ1-2, the V gene TRBV5-6; the D is unclear. In DNA form, the CDR3 reads TGTGCCAGCAGCTTGGATGCGACCTGGGGTGGCTACACCTTC. Amino acid sequence: CASSLDATWGGYTF.